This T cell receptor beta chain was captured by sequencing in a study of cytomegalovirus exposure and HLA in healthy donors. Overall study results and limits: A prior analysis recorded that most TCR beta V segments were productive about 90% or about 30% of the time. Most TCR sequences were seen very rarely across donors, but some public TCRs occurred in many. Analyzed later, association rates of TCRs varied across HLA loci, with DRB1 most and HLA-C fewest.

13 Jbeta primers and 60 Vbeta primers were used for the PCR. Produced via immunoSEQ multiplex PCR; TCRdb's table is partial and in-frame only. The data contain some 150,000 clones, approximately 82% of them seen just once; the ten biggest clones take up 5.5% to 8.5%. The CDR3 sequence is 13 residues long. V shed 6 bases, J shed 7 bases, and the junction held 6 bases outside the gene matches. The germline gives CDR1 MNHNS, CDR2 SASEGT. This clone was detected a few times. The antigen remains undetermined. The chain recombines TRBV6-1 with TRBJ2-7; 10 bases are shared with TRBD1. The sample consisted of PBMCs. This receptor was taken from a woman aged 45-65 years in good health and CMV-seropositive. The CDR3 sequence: CASRGTGEWEQYF. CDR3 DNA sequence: TGTGCCAGCAGGGGGACAGGGGAGTGGGAGCAGTACTTC.